This T cell receptor (beta chain) was sequenced for a study of T cell responses to AZD1222 COVID-19 vaccine. Second doses were pooled across both intervals (about 4 or about 12 weeks). This clone was recorded a few times. Germline V gene data show CDR1 as SNHLY and CDR2 as FYNNEI. Trimming took 5 bases from V and 2 from J, leaving 9 bases between them. The CDR3 runs 13 residues. Generated by immunoSEQ multiplex PCR, the TCRdb table keeps only in-frame clones and is missing some. The profile shows around 140,000 clones, around 92% of them singletons. This clonotype was obtained from an adult who received the AZD1222 COVID-19 vaccine. The sample consisted of peripheral blood, taken 28 days after the second AZD1222 dose. The chain joins TRBV2 to TRBJ1-2; no clear D. This chain's CDR3 is CASSPDNNYGYTF. As DNA, the CDR3 is TGTGCCAGCAGTCCCGACAACAACTATGGCTACACCTTC.